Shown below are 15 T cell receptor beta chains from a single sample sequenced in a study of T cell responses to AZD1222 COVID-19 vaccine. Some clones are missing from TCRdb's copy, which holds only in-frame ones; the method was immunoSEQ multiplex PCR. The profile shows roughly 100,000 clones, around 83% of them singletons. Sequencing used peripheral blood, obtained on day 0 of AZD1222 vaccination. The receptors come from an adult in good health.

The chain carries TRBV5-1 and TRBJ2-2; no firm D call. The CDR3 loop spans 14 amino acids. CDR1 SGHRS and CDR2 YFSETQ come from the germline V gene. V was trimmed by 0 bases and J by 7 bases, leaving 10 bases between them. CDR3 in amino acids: CASSLGQSHGELFF. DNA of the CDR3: TGCGCCAGCAGCTTGGGCCAGTCCCACGGGGAGCTGTTTTTT. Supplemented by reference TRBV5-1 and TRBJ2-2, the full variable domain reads KAGVTQTPRYLIKTRGQQVTLSCSPISGHRSVSWYQQTPGQGLQFLFEYFSETQRNKGNFPGRFSGRQFSNSRSEMNVSTLELGDSALYLCASSLGQSHGELFFGEGSRLTVL.

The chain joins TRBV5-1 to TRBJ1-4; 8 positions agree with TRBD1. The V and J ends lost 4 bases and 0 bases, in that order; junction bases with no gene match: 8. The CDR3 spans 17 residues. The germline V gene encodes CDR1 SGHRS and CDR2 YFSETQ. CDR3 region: CASSPRGQAATNEKLFF. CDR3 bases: TGCGCCAGCAGCCCCCGGGGACAGGCCGCAACTAATGAAAAACTGTTTTTT. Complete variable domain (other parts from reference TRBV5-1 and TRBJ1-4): KAGVTQTPRYLIKTRGQQVTLSCSPISGHRSVSWYQQTPGQGLQFLFEYFSETQRNKGNFPGRFSGRQFSNSRSEMNVSTLELGDSALYLCASSPRGQAATNEKLFFGSGTQLSVL.

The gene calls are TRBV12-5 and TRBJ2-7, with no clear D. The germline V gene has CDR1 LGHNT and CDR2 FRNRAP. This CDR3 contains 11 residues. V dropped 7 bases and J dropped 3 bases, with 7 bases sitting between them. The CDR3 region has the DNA TGTGCTAGTGTCGGTGACTACGAGCAGTACTTC. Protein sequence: CASVGDYEQYF.

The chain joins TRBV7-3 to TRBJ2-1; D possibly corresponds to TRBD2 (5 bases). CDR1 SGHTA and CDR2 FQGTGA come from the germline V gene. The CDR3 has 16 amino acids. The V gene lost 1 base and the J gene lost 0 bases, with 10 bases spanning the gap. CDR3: CASSLNPTSSYNEQFF. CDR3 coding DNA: TGTGCCAGCAGCTTAAATCCAACTAGCTCCTACAATGAGCAGTTCTTC.

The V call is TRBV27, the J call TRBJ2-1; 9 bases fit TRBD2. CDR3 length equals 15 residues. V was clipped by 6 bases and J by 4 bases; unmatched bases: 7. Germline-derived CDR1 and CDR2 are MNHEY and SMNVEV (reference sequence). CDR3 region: CASSLGTSTYNEQFF. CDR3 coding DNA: TGTGCCAGCAGCTTAGGGACTAGCACTTACAATGAGCAGTTCTTC.

The CDR3 nucleotides read TGTGCCAGCGCTTTAGACGACTACGAGCAGTACTTC. Translating it yields CASALDDYEQYF. The rearrangement joins TRBV28 to TRBJ2-7; D gene ambiguous. Germline V gene data show CDR1 as MDHEN and CDR2 as SYDVKM. The CDR3 contains 12 residues. Trimming took 8 bases from V and 3 from J, leaving 11 bases between them.

The CDR3 loop reads CASTPPGVGGAKNIQYF. The CDR3 nucleotides read TGTGCCAGCACCCCCCCCGGGGTCGGTGGCGCCAAAAACATTCAGTACTTC. This chain uses TRBV2 with TRBJ2-4, with D possibly TRBD2 on 5 matching bases. In germline, CDR1 is SNHLY, CDR2 FYNNEI. Trimming cost V 7 bases and J 1 base, with 20 bases left between them. There are 17 residues in the CDR3.

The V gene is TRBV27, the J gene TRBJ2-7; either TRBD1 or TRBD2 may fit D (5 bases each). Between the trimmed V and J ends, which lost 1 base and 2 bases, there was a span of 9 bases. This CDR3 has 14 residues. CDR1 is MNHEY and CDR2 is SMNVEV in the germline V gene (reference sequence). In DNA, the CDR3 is TGTGCCAGCAGTTTATTCCGAGGGGCCTACGAGCAGTACTTC. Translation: CASSLFRGAYEQYF.

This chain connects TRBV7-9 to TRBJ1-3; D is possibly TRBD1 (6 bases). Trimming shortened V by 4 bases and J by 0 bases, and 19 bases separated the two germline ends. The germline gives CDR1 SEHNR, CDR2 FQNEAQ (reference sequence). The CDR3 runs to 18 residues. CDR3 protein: CASSSPTAGVSSGNTIYF. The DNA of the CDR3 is TGTGCCAGCAGCTCACCAACCGCAGGGGTTAGCTCTGGAAACACCATATATTTT.

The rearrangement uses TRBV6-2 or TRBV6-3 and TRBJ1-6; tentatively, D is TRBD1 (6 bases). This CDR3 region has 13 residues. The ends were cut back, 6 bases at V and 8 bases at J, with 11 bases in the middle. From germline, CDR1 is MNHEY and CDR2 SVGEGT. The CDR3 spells CASSGQLYSPLHF. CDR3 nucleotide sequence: TGTGCCAGCAGCGGACAGCTCTATTCACCCCTCCACTTT.

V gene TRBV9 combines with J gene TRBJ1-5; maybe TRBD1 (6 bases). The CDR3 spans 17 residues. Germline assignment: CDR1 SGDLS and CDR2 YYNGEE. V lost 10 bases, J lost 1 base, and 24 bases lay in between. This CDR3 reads CAGPTIRGRGSNQPQHF. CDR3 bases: TGTGCCGGCCCTACTATCCGGGGGCGAGGGAGCAATCAGCCCCAGCATTTT. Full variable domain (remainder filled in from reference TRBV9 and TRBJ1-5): DSGVTQTPKHLITATGQRVTLRCSPRSGDLSVYWYQQSLDQGLQFLIQYYNGEERAKGNILERFSAQQFPDLHSELNLSSLELGDSALYFCAGPTIRGRGSNQPQHFGDGTRLSIL.

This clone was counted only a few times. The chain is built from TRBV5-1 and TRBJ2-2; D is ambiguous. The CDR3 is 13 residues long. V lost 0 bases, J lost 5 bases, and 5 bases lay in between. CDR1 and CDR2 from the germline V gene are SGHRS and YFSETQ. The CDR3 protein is CASSLARTGELFF. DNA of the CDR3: TGCGCCAGCAGCTTGGCTCGGACCGGGGAGCTGTTTTTT.

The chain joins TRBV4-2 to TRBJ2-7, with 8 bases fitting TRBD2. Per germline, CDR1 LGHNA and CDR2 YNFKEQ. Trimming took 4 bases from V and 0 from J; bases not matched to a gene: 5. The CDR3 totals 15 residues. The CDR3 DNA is TGTGCCAGCAGCCTAACCGGGACTAGCTCCTACGAGCAGTACTTC. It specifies CASSLTGTSSYEQYF.

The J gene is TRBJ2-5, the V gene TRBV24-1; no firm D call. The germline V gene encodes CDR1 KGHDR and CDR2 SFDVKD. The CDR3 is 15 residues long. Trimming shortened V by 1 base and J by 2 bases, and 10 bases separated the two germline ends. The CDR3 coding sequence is TGTGCCACCAGTGATTTTAGGGATGCGCAAGAGACCCAGTACTTC. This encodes CATSDFRDAQETQYF.

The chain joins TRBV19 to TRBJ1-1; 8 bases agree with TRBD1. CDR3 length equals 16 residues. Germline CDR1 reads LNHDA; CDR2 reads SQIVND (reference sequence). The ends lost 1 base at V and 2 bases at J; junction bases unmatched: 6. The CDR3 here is CASSIGIRGRNTEAFF. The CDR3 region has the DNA TGTGCCAGTAGTATAGGGATCAGGGGGCGCAACACTGAAGCTTTCTTT. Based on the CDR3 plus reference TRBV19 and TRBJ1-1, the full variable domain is DGGITQSPKYLFRKEGQNVTLSCEQNLNHDAMYWYRQDPGQGLRLIYYSQIVNDFQKGDIAEGYSVSREKKESFPLTVTSAQKNPTAFYLCASSIGIRGRNTEAFFGQGTRLTVV.